This T cell receptor (beta chain) was captured in a study of cytomegalovirus exposure and HLA in healthy donors. The CDR3 loop spans 13 amino acids. The germline CDR1 and CDR2 sequences are LGHNA and YSLEER. V was trimmed by 0 bases and J by 12 bases, leaving 9 bases between them. To note about this clone: What it binds is unknown.

PCR was performed using 60 Vbeta and 13 Jbeta primers. Sequenced by immunoSEQ multiplex PCR; TCRdb stores in-frame clones only, minus some. The top ten clones hold approximately 6.5% of a sample with over 130,000 clones, 66% of them seen once. Findings of the study overall: An analysis done earlier found most TCR beta V segments productive about 87% or about 30% of the time. Association of 16,951 TCR beta sequences with HLA alleles was found at 0.05 false discovery rate in a later analysis. CMV serostatus was the only immune exposure information that was available.

The rearrangement links TRBV4-3 to TRBJ2-6; D remains unclear. The clonotype comes from an older woman in good health and CMV-seronegative. Sequences were obtained from PBMCs. CDR3 nucleotide sequence: TGCGCCAGCAGCCAAGATAACCCAGTCGTCCTGACTTTC. It yields the protein CASSQDNPVVLTF.